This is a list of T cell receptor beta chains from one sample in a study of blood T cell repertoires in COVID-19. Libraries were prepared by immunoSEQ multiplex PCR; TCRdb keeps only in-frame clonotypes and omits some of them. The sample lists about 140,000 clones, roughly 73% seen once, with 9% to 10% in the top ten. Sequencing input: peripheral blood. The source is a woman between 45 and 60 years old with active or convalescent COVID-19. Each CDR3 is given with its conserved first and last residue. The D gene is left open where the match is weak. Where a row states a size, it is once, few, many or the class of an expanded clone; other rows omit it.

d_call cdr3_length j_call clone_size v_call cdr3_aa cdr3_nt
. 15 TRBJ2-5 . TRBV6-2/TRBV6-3 CASSYAISRGETQYF TGTGCCAGCAGTTACGCCATAAGTCGGGGGGAGACCCAGTACTTC
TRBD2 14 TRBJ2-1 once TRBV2 CASNEREVRVEQFF TGTGCCAGCAACGAGCGGGAGGTACGGGTTGAGCAGTTCTTC
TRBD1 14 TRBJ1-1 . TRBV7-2 CASSLRTGGVGAFF TGTGCCAGCAGCTTGCGTACAGGGGGCGTCGGAGCTTTCTTT
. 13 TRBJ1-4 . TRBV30 CAWSVQVTEKLFF TGTGCCTGGAGTGTCCAGGTAACTGAAAAACTGTTTTTT
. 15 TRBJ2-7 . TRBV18 CASSPGSGSSYEQYF TGTGCCAGCTCACCAGGTAGCGGAAGCTCCTACGAGCAGTACTTC
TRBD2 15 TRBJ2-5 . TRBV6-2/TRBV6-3 CASSDPGTTQETQYF TGTGCCAGCAGCGATCCTGGGACTACACAAGAGACCCAGTACTTC
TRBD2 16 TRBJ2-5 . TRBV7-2 CASSPLAGGLIETQYF TGTGCCAGCAGCCCCTTGGCGGGGGGGCTTATCGAGACCCAGTACTTC
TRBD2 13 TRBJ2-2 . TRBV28 CASTRLATGELFF TGTGCCAGCACCAGACTAGCCACCGGGGAGCTGTTTTTT
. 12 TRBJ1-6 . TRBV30 CASAGGNSPLHF TGTGCCTCGGCGGGGGGGAATTCACCCCTCCACTTT
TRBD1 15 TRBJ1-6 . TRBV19 CASSLAGTGSSPLHF TGTGCCAGTAGTCTTGCCGGGACAGGGAGTTCACCCCTCCACTTT
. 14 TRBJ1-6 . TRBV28 CASSLDFRNSPLHF TGTGCCAGCAGTTTAGACTTCCGGAACTCACCCCTCCACTTT
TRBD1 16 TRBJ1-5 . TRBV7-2 CASSLTGYAGNQPQHF TGTGCCAGCAGCCTGACAGGGTATGCGGGGAATCAGCCCCAGCATTTT
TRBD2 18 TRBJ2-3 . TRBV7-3 CASSLNPIGTSGRWTQYF TGTGCCAGCAGCTTAAACCCTATCGGGACTAGCGGGAGGTGGACGCAGTATTTT
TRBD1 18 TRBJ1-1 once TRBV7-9 CASSLEGKSQGDRTEAFF TGTGCCAGCAGCTTAGAGGGAAAGTCCCAGGGGGATAGAACTGAAGCTTTCTTT
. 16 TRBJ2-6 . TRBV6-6 CASSSAPSSGANVLTF TGTGCCAGCAGTTCCGCCCCCAGCTCTGGGGCCAACGTCCTGACTTTC
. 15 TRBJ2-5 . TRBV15 CATSRDGQSQETQYF TGTGCCACCAGTAGGGACGGACAGTCACAAGAGACCCAGTACTTC
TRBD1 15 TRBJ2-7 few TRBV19 CASSRPGQGAYEQYF TGTGCCAGTAGTAGACCGGGACAGGGGGCCTACGAGCAGTACTTC
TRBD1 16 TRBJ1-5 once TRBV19 CASSVLQGQGHQPQHF TGTGCCAGTAGTGTACTTCAGGGACAGGGGCATCAGCCCCAGCATTTT
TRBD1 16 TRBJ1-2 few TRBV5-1 CASSTQPSGTGAGYTF TGCGCCAGCAGCACACAACCTTCCGGGACAGGGGCTGGCTACACCTTC
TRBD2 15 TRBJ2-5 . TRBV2 CASSGGAGGPETQYF TGTGCCAGCAGTGGAGGAGCGGGGGGGCCGGAGACCCAGTACTTC
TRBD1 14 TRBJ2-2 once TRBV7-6 CASSRGQRTGELFF TGTGCCAGCAGCCGGGGACAGCGCACCGGGGAGCTGTTTTTT
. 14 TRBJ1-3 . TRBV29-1 CSVDPQGSGNTIYF TGCAGCGTTGACCCCCAGGGTTCTGGAAACACCATATATTTT
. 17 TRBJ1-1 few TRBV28 CASSPPGWGEWNTEAFF TGTGCCAGCAGCCCACCGGGATGGGGGGAGTGGAACACTGAAGCTTTCTTT